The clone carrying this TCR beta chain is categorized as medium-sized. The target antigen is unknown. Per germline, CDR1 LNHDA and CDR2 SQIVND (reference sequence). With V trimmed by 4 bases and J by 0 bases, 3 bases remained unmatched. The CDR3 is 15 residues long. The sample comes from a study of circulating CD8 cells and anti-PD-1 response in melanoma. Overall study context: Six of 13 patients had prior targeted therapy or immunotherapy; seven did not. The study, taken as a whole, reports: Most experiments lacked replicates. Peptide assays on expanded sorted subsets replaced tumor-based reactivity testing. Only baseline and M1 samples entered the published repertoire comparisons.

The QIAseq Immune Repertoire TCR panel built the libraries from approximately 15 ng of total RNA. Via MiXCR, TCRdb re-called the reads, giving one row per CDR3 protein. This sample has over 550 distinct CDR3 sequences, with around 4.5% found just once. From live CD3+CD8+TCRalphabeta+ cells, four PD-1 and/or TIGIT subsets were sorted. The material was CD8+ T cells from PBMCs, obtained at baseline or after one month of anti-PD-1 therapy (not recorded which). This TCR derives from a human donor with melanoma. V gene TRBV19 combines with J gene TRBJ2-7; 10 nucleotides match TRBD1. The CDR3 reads CASSSDRGPSYEQYF. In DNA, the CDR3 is TGTGCCAGTAGTAGCGACAGGGGGCCCTCCTACGAGCAGTACTTC.